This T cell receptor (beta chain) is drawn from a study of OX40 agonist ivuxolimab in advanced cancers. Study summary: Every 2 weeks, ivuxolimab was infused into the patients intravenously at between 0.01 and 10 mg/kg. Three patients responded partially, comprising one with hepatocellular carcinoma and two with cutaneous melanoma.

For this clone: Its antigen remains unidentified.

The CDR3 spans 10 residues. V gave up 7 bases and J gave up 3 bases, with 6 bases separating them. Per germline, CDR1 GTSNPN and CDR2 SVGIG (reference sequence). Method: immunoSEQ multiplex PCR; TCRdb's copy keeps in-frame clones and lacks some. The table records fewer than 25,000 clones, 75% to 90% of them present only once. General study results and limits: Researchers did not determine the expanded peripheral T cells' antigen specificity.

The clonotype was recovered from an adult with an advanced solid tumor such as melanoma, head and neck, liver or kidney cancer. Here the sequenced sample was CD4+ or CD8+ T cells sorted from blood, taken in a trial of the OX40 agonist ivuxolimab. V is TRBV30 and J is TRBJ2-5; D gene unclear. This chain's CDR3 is CASEEETQYF. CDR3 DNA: TGTGCCTCGGAAGAAGAGACCCAGTACTTC. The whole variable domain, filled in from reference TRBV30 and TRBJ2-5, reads SQTIHQWPATLVQPVGSPLSLECTVEGTSNPNLYWYRQAAGRGLQLLFYSVGIGQISSEVPQNLSASRPQDRQFILSSKKLLLSDSGFYLCASEEETQYFGPGTRLLVL.